The clone carrying this T cell receptor (beta chain) occurred many times. What it binds is not known. Inclusion characteristics of ophthalmopathy patients comprised a Clinical Activity Score of at least 3, a NOSPECS grade of at least 4, and duration under 3 months. The CDR3 runs to 15 residues. The V gene's germline CDR1 is MDHEN and CDR2 SYDVKM. Trimming shortened V by 4 bases and J by 0 bases, and 13 bases separated the two germline ends. The data were taken from a study of T cells in Graves' hyperthyroidism and ophthalmopathy. The study's findings and limits: Most expanded thyroid clonotypes above 0.001 recurred in blood.

Using RNA transcripts as the source, TCR beta CDR3 regions were amplified. First-round RT-PCR with HTBI primers amplified the TCR CDR3 region. TCRdb recomputed calls from the multiplex PCR reads with MiXCR, one row per CDR3 protein. The table lists 500,000 to 650,000 distinct CDR3 sequences, about 14% of them singletons. The source is a woman aged 45-65 years with Graves' ophthalmopathy. The sample consisted of blood. This rearrangement joins TRBV28 to TRBJ2-7; no definite D call. The CDR3, as DNA: TGTGCCAGCAGTTCCCCCTTCGGGCCCTCCTACGAGCAGTACTTC. Translating it yields CASSSPFGPSYEQYF.